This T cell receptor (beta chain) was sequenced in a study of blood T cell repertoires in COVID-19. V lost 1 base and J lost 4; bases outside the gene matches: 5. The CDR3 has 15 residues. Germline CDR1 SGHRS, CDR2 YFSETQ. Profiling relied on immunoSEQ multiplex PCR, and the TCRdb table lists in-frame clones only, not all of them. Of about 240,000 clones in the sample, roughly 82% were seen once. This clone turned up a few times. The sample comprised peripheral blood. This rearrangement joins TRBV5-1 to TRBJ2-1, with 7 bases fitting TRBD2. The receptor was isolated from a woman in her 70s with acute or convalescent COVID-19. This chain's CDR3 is CASSLNGGSYNEQFF. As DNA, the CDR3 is TGCGCCAGCAGCTTGAACGGGGGGTCTTACAATGAGCAGTTCTTC.